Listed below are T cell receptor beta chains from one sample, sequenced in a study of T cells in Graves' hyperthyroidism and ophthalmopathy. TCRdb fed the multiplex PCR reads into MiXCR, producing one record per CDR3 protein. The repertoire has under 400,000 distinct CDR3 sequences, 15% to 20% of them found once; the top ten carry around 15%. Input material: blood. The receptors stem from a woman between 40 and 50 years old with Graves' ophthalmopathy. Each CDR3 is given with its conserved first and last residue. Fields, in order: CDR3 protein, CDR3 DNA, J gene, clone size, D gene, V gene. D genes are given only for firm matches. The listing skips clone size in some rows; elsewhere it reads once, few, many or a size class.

CDR3: CASSEALGQGGSGYTF
DNA: TGTGCCAGCAGTGAAGCGCTCGGACAGGGGGGTTCTGGCTACACCTTC
J: TRBJ1-2
size: once
D: TRBD1
V: TRBV6-1

CDR3: CASSLGGGRGMNTEAFF
DNA: TGTGCCAGCAGCTTAGGAGGAGGGAGGGGGATGAACACTGAAGCTTTCTTT
J: TRBJ1-1
size: many
D: NA
V: TRBV11-2

CDR3: CAIKGAAGGPEETQYF
DNA: TGTGCCATCAAGGGGGCAGCGGGAGGGCCAGAGGAGACCCAGTACTTC
J: TRBJ2-5
size: NA
D: TRBD2
V: TRBV10-3

CDR3: CASRGGTPHNYGYTF
DNA: TGTGCCAGCAGAGGGGGGACTCCGCATAACTATGGCTACACCTTC
J: TRBJ1-2
size: many
D: NA
V: TRBV6-1

CDR3: CASSQALAVTDTQYF
DNA: TGTGCCAGCAGCCAAGCACTAGCGGTCACAGATACGCAGTATTTT
J: TRBJ2-3
size: few
D: TRBD2
V: TRBV7-2

CDR3: CASSPYPDGELFF
DNA: TGTGCCAGCAGCCCGTATCCCGATGGGGAGCTGTTTTTT
J: TRBJ2-2
size: many
D: NA
V: TRBV7-2

CDR3: CSAREGGSEFYGYTF
DNA: TGCAGTGCTAGAGAAGGAGGGTCTGAATTCTATGGCTACACCTTC
J: TRBJ1-2
size: many
D: NA
V: TRBV20-1

CDR3: CASSPQMNTEAFF
DNA: TGTGCCAGCAGCCCACAGATGAACACTGAAGCTTTCTTT
J: TRBJ1-1
size: many
D: NA
V: TRBV2

CDR3: CASSEDRGNTGELFF
DNA: TGTGCCAGCAGTGAAGACAGGGGAAACACCGGGGAGCTGTTTTTT
J: TRBJ2-2
size: many
D: TRBD1
V: TRBV2

CDR3: CASSQAGGTQETQYF
DNA: TGTGCCAGCAGCCAAGCGGGAGGGACCCAAGAGACCCAGTACTTC
J: TRBJ2-5
size: NA
D: TRBD2
V: TRBV12-3/TRBV12-4

CDR3: CASSLFPYEQYF
DNA: TGTGCCAGCAGTTTGTTTCCCTACGAGCAGTACTTC
J: TRBJ2-7
size: many
D: NA
V: TRBV28

CDR3: CASSYTGMGNTIYF
DNA: TGTGCCAGCAGTTACACAGGGATGGGAAACACCATATATTTT
J: TRBJ1-3
size: many
D: NA
V: TRBV27

CDR3: CASSPLGGQGAYEQYF
DNA: TGTGCCAGCAGCCCCCTCGGGGGACAGGGGGCCTACGAGCAGTACTTC
J: TRBJ2-7
size: many
D: TRBD1
V: TRBV7-9

CDR3: CASSVQGANTEAFF
DNA: TGCGCCAGCAGCGTACAGGGGGCGAACACTGAAGCTTTCTTT
J: TRBJ1-1
size: many
D: TRBD1
V: TRBV5-1

CDR3: CASSATGQGFNEQYF
DNA: TGTGCCAGCAGTGCTACGGGACAGGGGTTTAACGAGCAGTACTTC
J: TRBJ2-7
size: many
D: TRBD1
V: TRBV2

CDR3: CSVAGAGREQYF
DNA: TGCAGCGTTGCGGGGGCAGGGAGGGAGCAGTACTTC
J: TRBJ2-7
size: many
D: NA
V: TRBV29-1

CDR3: CSASKQGPYQPQHF
DNA: TGCAGTGCTAGCAAACAGGGACCGTATCAGCCCCAGCATTTT
J: TRBJ1-5
size: many
D: NA
V: TRBV20-1